One and the same sample provided the 20 T cell receptor beta chains below, sequenced in a study of blood T cell repertoires in COVID-19. Using immunoSEQ multiplex PCR, the repertoire was profiled, and TCRdb retains in-frame clones only, with some absent. The sample holds around 380,000 clones, roughly 86% seen once. The sample taken for sequencing was peripheral blood. These receptors were taken from a human donor with acute or convalescent COVID-19. The donor label of this sample is uncertain.

The chain joins TRBV5-1 to TRBJ2-4; TRBD2 matches at 9 bases. Germline CDR1 and CDR2: SGHRS and YFSETQ. V lost 4 bases to trimming and J lost 0 bases; unmatched junction nucleotides: 8. The CDR3 has 17 residues. DNA for the CDR3: TGCGCCAGCAGCGCGGGAGGGGTGGGGCTAGCCAAAAACATTCAGTACTTC. The encoded protein is CASSAGGVGLAKNIQYF.

The rearrangement joins TRBV6-1 to TRBJ2-3; the D gene is possibly TRBD2 (6 bases). Germline assignment: CDR1 MNHNS and CDR2 SASEGT. The V and J ends lost 0 bases and 4 bases respectively, with 14 bases between them. The CDR3 extends over 16 amino acids. For the CDR3, the DNA is TGTGCCAGCAGTGAAGCGCAGGCGGGACTGGCAGATACGCAGTATTTT. This sequence encodes CASSEAQAGLADTQYF.

This clone occurred once. The V gene is TRBV6-5, the J gene TRBJ1-1; TRBD1 might be the D (6 bases). CDR3 length equals 12 residues. Germline V CDR1 and CDR2: MNHEY, SVGAGI. Trimming stripped 4 bases from V and 10 bases from J, with 13 bases between. CDR3 sequence: CASSWTAGAAFF. The CDR3 region has the DNA TGTGCCAGCAGTTGGACAGCCGGCGCAGCTTTCTTT.

J is TRBJ1-5 and V is TRBV29-1; tentative D call: TRBD1 (5 bases). Trimming shortened V by 4 bases and J by 1 base, and 11 bases separated the two germline ends. The CDR3 has 14 amino acids. Germline CDR1 SQVTM, CDR2 ANQGSEA. CDR3 protein: CSVATGGSNQPQHF. CDR3 DNA: TGCAGCGTTGCTACAGGAGGGAGCAATCAGCCCCAGCATTTT.

The gene calls are TRBV18 and TRBJ1-2; D is unclear. The germline CDR1 and CDR2 sequences are KGHSH and LQKENI. Trimming left V 5 bases short and J 8 bases short, with 15 bases between. The CDR3 consists of 13 residues. The CDR3 DNA follows: TGTGCCAGCTCAGACGACCCCCTCGGGGGCTACACCTTC. This gives the protein CASSDDPLGGYTF.

The J gene is TRBJ2-1, the V gene TRBV18; D is perhaps TRBD2 (6 bases). Germline values: CDR1 KGHSH, CDR2 LQKENI. V was clipped by 0 bases and J by 6 bases, with 12 bases between them. The CDR3 runs 15 residues. The CDR3 coding sequence is TGTGCCAGCTCACCACCACGGGGGAAGGGCAATGAGCAGTTCTTC. As protein: CASSPPRGKGNEQFF.

The CDR3 bases are TGTGCCAGCACTCCCGGATGGGCAGTTAGCACAGATACGCAGTATTTT. As protein: CASTPGWAVSTDTQYF. V gene TRBV9 combines with J gene TRBJ2-3; D is unresolved. The CDR3 contains 16 residues. Germline V gene data show CDR1 as SGDLS and CDR2 as YYNGEE. With 6 bases removed from V and 0 bases from J, the gap between germline ends came to 17 bases.

At least ten counts were recorded for this clone. The chain joins TRBV9 to TRBJ1-6; no definite D call. Per germline, CDR1 SGDLS and CDR2 YYNGEE. The CDR3 runs 16 residues. Between the trimmed V and J ends, which lost 3 bases and 5 bases, there was a span of 15 bases. CDR3 nucleotide sequence: TGTGCCAGCAGCGATGGTGACCGAGGCCATAATTCACCCCTCCACTTT. This sequence encodes CASSDGDRGHNSPLHF. The full variable domain, completed using reference TRBV9 and TRBJ1-6, is DSGVTQTPKHLITATGQRVTLRCSPRSGDLSVYWYQQSLDQGLQFLIQYYNGEERAKGNILERFSAQQFPDLHSELNLSSLELGDSALYFCASSDGDRGHNSPLHFGNGTRLTVT.

The chain uses TRBV2 and TRBJ2-5, with TRBD1 matching 7 bases. Trimming at V came to 7 bases and at J to 6 bases, leaving 8 bases not matched to a gene. The CDR3 has 13 residues. Per the germline V gene, CDR1 is SNHLY and CDR2 is FYNNEI. CDR3 amino acids: CASTRDSRQTQYF. CDR3 nucleotide sequence: TGTGCCAGCACCCGGGACAGTAGGCAGACCCAGTACTTC.

The sample holds a few counts of this clone. The chain recombines TRBV5-1 with TRBJ2-1; 10 nucleotides agree with TRBD1. This CDR3 comprises 15 residues. The junction had 4 bases not matched to a gene; V was cut back by 4 bases and J by 3 bases. Per germline, CDR1 SGHRS and CDR2 YFSETQ. The CDR3 region has the DNA TGCGCCAGCAGCGCGACAGGGGGCTTCTACAATGAGCAGTTCTTC. Translated: CASSATGGFYNEQFF.

The V call is TRBV5-4, the J call TRBJ2-5, with TRBD2 as a possible D gene (6 bases). Trimming removed 4 bases at V and 5 bases at J, with 15 bases between. Germline CDR1 reads SGHNT; CDR2 reads YYREEE (reference sequence). The length of the CDR3 is 14 residues. The CDR3 protein is CASSHGGRGETQYF. In DNA form, the CDR3 reads TGTGCCAGCAGCCACGGGGGACGAGGGGAGACCCAGTACTTC.

About this clone itself: Other DNA sequences within the sample encode an identical CDR3. V usage is TRBV30 and J usage is TRBJ1-1; TRBD1 aligns across 7 bases. The CDR3 length is 12 residues. The V and J ends lost 8 bases and 0 bases, in that order; junction bases with no gene match: 3. Germline lookup yields CDR1 GTSNPN and CDR2 SVGIG (reference sequence). The CDR3 sequence is CAGDRLNTEAFF. CDR3 nucleotide sequence: TGTGCCGGGGACAGACTGAACACTGAAGCTTTCTTT.

The CDR3 DNA reads as TGCGCCAGCAGCCTGGAAGCGGGGGGTTACAATGAGCAGTTCTTC. This encodes CASSLEAGGYNEQFF. This sequence joins TRBV10-1 and TRBJ2-1; 9 bases fit TRBD2. Germline lookup yields CDR1 WNHNN and CDR2 SYGVQD (reference sequence). Losses at the gene ends were 6 bases for V and 4 bases for J; bases not matched to a gene: 7. CDR3 size: 15 residues.

The chain is built from TRBV6-5 and TRBJ2-1, with 9 bases lining up with TRBD2. V lost 8 bases, J lost 0 bases, and 5 bases stayed unmatched. Germline V gives CDR1 MNHEY, CDR2 SVGAGI. The CDR3 contains 15 residues. CDR3 bases: TGTGCCAGCCTAGCGGGGTCCAGCTCCTACAATGAGCAGTTCTTC. It translates to CASLAGSSSYNEQFF.

The chain has TRBV5-5 and TRBJ2-3; TRBD1 might be the D (5 bases). The ends were cut back, 3 bases at V and 2 bases at J, with 16 bases in the middle. Germline lookup yields CDR1 SGHKS and CDR2 YYEKEE (reference sequence). The CDR3 is 16 residues long. The CDR3 protein is CASSSQLRQSTDTQYF. CDR3 DNA: TGTGCCAGCAGCTCGCAGCTAAGACAGTCCACAGATACGCAGTATTTT.

The CDR3 nucleotides read TGTGCCAGCAGTTTACCCGACAGGGTAGCTAACTATGGCTACACCTTC. Amino acids: CASSLPDRVANYGYTF. The chain is built from TRBV28 and TRBJ1-2, with 7 bases fitting TRBD1. The CDR3 is 16 amino acids. The V segment lost 2 bases and the J segment 0 bases; nucleotides outside the gene matches: 6. Germline assignment: CDR1 MDHEN and CDR2 SYDVKM.

The rearrangement links TRBV18 to TRBJ2-7; 9 bases are a match to TRBD1. J lost 4 bases, V lost 3 bases, and 4 bases had no gene match. The CDR3 length is 14 residues. Germline loops: CDR1 KGHSH, CDR2 LQKENI. The CDR3 region has the DNA TGTGCCAGCTCACCGGGGACAGGGCGGTACGAGCAGTACTTC. It is translated as CASSPGTGRYEQYF.

The gene calls are TRBV5-1 and TRBJ1-3; D gene uncertain. CDR1 SGHRS and CDR2 YFSETQ come from the germline V gene. The CDR3 loop spans 14 amino acids. V lost 5 bases to trimming and J lost 0 bases, with 9 bases between them. The CDR3 sequence is CASRLGPSGNTIYF. The CDR3 nucleotides are TGCGCCAGCAGACTAGGACCCTCTGGAAACACCATATATTTT.

This clone has a handful of counts. The genes are TRBV5-8 and TRBJ1-6; tentative D call: TRBD1 (6 bases). The CDR3 sequence is 15 residues long. The germline V and J ends were trimmed by 2 bases and 2 bases, with 8 bases remaining between them. Germline CDR1 reads SGHTS; CDR2 reads YDEGEE. The DNA for the CDR3 is TGTGCCAGCAGCTTAAGGGGGACCTATAATTCACCCCTCCACTTT. Its translation is CASSLRGTYNSPLHF.

The chain employs TRBV4-1 and TRBJ2-7; TRBD2 matches 11 bases. The CDR3 is 15 amino acids. The junction had 6 bases not matched to a gene; V was cut back by 4 bases and J by 4 bases. The germline V gene has CDR1 MGHRA and CDR2 YSYEKL. The CDR3 here is CASSPGLAEVYEQYF. The CDR3, as DNA: TGCGCCAGCAGCCCGGGACTAGCGGAAGTATACGAGCAGTACTTC.